The 5 T cell receptor beta chains reported below all come from one sample, sequenced in a study of blood T cells in healthy people across ages. Together with a sample-barcoded 5' primer, a J-beta primer mix was included in a second PCR lasting about 7 to 12 cycles. TCRdb independently ran MiXCR on the 5' RACE reads; one entry per CDR3 protein. The sample lists over a million distinct CDR3 sequences, roughly 60% seen once, with about 6.7% in the top ten. The sequenced sample consisted of blood. The receptors were gathered from a man younger than 35 in good health.

The chain couples TRBV20-1 to TRBJ1-2, with D unresolved. This CDR3 has 10 amino acids. Per the germline V gene, CDR1 is DFQATT and CDR2 is SNEGSKA (reference sequence). Trimming pared 5 bases from V and 10 bases from J, leaving 11 bases between. The CDR3 nucleotides are TGCAGTGCTGAGAGTGGTGACTACACCTTC. It specifies CSAESGDYTF.

Only a few counts were recorded for this clonotype. This chain connects TRBV20-1 to TRBJ2-4, with TRBD2 matching over 9 bases. The J call is doubtful: the DNA matches TRBJ2-7 better. The CDR3 is 15 residues long. Per germline, CDR1 DFQATT and CDR2 SNEGSKA (reference sequence). CDR3 sequence: CSARTGASGTYEQYF. The CDR3 nucleotides read TGCAGTGCTAGAACGGGCGCTAGCGGGACCTACGAGCAGTACTTC.

J is TRBJ2-3 and V is TRBV27, with 7 bases lining up with TRBD1. Germline V gives CDR1 MNHEY, CDR2 SMNVEV (reference sequence). The V and J ends lost 10 bases and 3 bases, in that order; junction bases with no gene match: 7. This CDR3 is built from 13 residues. CDR3 DNA sequence: TGTGCCATAGGGACAGCTACGACAGATACGCAGTATTTT. This encodes CAIGTATTDTQYF.

The CDR3 DNA is TGTGCCAGCAGCACAGGGGTGGCGGGCACAGATACGCAGTATTTT. Translated, it gives CASSTGVAGTDTQYF. The chain couples TRBV4-2 to TRBJ2-3; TRBD1 matches 7 bases. This CDR3 comprises 15 residues. The trim removed 5 bases at V and 1 base at J, leaving 6 bases unmatched. Germline loops: CDR1 LGHNA, CDR2 YNFKEQ.

This clonotype appeared a single time. V usage is TRBV20-1 and J usage is TRBJ2-7, with 7 bases identical to TRBD1. Germline lookup yields CDR1 DFQATT and CDR2 SNEGSKA (reference sequence). V shed 4 bases, J shed 0 bases, and the junction held 6 bases outside the gene matches. The CDR3 contains 14 residues. The DNA for the CDR3 is TGCAGTGCTATCGGACAGGTGAGCTCCTACGAGCAGTACTTC. It translates to CSAIGQVSSYEQYF.